These 30 T cell receptor beta chains were sequenced from one sample in a study of Ad26.COV2.S vaccination and SARS-CoV-2 variants. Documented treatment: about 20 received Ad26.COV2.S at low or high dose, single or two shots; about 5 received placebo; per-sample allocation not given. Repertoires come from day 63 after the first vaccine or placebo injection. This table comes from immunoSEQ multiplex PCR, and its TCRdb copy is limited to in-frame clones, with some not included. The data hold hundreds of thousands of clones, with more than 80% observed a single time. Specimen: peripheral blood, collected in a trial of Ad26.COV2.S vaccine versus placebo. The origin of the receptors is a person aged 18 to 65 who received the Ad26.COV2.S COVID-19 vaccine or a placebo.

The chain joins TRBV5-1 to TRBJ2-3; D possibly matches TRBD1 or TRBD2 (5 bases each). The CDR3 extends over 15 amino acids. Looked up from germline, CDR1 is SGHRS and CDR2 is YFSETQ. V lost 0 bases, J lost 2 bases, and 10 bases lay in between. CDR3 residues: CASSLEGTYTDTQYF. The CDR3, as DNA: TGCGCCAGCAGCTTGGAAGGGACCTACACAGATACGCAGTATTTT.

The chain recombines TRBV7-6 with TRBJ2-3, with D perhaps matching TRBD1 or TRBD2 (6 bases each). Germline V CDR1 and CDR2: SGHVS, FNYEAQ. This CDR3 is built from 17 residues. V gave up 0 bases and J gave up 5 bases, with 18 bases separating them. CDR3 nucleotide sequence: TGTGCCAGCAGCTTAGCGTGGGGGCGGGATGATGGAGATACGCAGTATTTT. This codes for CASSLAWGRDDGDTQYF. The variable domain in full, completed from reference TRBV7-6 and TRBJ2-3, reads GAGVSQSPRYKVTKRGQDVALRCDPISGHVSLYWYRQALGQGPEFLTYFNYEAQQDKSGLPNDRFSAERPEGSISTLTIQRTEQRDSAMYRCASSLAWGRDDGDTQYFGPGTRLTVL.

The genes are TRBV9 and TRBJ2-1; D tentatively fits TRBD1 or TRBD2 (5 bases each). This CDR3 region has 16 residues. Per germline, CDR1 SGDLS and CDR2 YYNGEE. V dropped 0 bases and J dropped 7 bases, with 17 bases sitting between them. This CDR3 reads CASSVVSGPFVNEQFF. CDR3 DNA: TGTGCCAGCAGCGTAGTCTCGGGGCCGTTTGTAAATGAGCAGTTCTTC.

The chain couples TRBV9 to TRBJ2-3, with no clear D. Trimming took off 0 bases at V and 6 bases at J, with 5 bases between the two ends. The CDR3 spans 12 residues. Germline V CDR1 and CDR2: SGDLS, YYNGEE. The CDR3 sequence is CASSVAGDTQYF. The CDR3 DNA follows: TGTGCCAGCAGCGTAGCTGGGGATACGCAGTATTTT.

The genes are TRBV6-2 or TRBV6-3 and TRBJ2-7, with D tentatively TRBD2 (8 bases). Deletions cut 5 bases from V and 9 bases from J, with 23 bases between. CDR3 length: 15 amino acids. The germline gives CDR1 MNHEY, CDR2 SVGEGT. The CDR3 DNA is TGTGCCAGCAGTCCCCCCTTTAGCGGGACAGATGTGCAGTACTTC. Translating it yields CASSPPFSGTDVQYF.

The chain uses TRBV10-1 and TRBJ2-7, with 7 bases lining up with TRBD2. Germline assignment: CDR1 WNHNN and CDR2 SYGVQD (reference sequence). The CDR3 runs to 14 residues. Trimming removed 2 bases from V and 2 bases from J; junction bases left unmatched: 3. The DNA for the CDR3 is TGCGCCAGCAGTGAGGCCCGGGAGGCCTACGAGCAGTACTTC. Translation gives CASSEAREAYEQYF.

This chain uses TRBV9 with TRBJ2-1; TRBD2 might be the D (5 bases). V lost 0 bases, J lost 10 bases, and 8 bases lay in between. The germline gives CDR1 SGDLS, CDR2 YYNGEE. The CDR3 is made up of 12 amino acids. CDR3: CASSVGAAEQFF. The CDR3 DNA sequence: TGTGCCAGCAGCGTAGGAGCGGCCGAGCAGTTCTTC.

The chain links TRBV7-8 to TRBJ2-7; 8 bases agree with TRBD2. CDR1 and CDR2 from the germline V gene are SGHVS and FQNEAQ. V shed 5 bases, J shed 4 bases, and the junction held 13 bases outside the gene matches. This CDR3 comprises 16 residues. The CDR3: CASSPREGLVLYEQYF. CDR3 DNA sequence: TGTGCCAGCAGCCCCAGGGAGGGACTAGTACTATACGAGCAGTACTTC.

The chain has TRBV27 and TRBJ1-6; the D gene is possibly TRBD1 (6 bases). V was clipped by 3 bases and J by 9 bases, with 6 bases between them. Germline CDR1 is MNHEY and CDR2 is SMNVEV (reference sequence). The CDR3 sequence is 12 residues long. The CDR3 nucleotides are TGTGCCAGCAGTTTCAGGGGTTCACCCCTCCACTTT. Its translation: CASSFRGSPLHF.

The chain carries TRBV7-2 and TRBJ2-3, with D perhaps TRBD1 (6 bases). The CDR3 sequence is 14 residues long. V gave up 5 bases and J gave up 2 bases, with 11 bases separating them. Looked up from germline, CDR1 is SGHTA and CDR2 is FQGNSA. CDR3 loop: CASSPGTFTDTQYF. The CDR3 nucleotides read TGTGCCAGCAGCCCCGGGACATTCACAGATACGCAGTATTTT.

The rearrangement links TRBV5-1 to TRBJ2-5; perhaps D is TRBD1 or TRBD2 (5 bases each). The CDR3 is 12 amino acids. V lost 6 bases and J 3 bases, leaving 9 bases between the germline ends. Germline loops: CDR1 SGHRS, CDR2 YFSETQ. This CDR3 reads CASNRGEETQYF. The CDR3 bases are TGCGCCAGCAACCGAGGGGAAGAGACCCAGTACTTC.

The chain has TRBV30 and TRBJ1-2; possibly TRBD1 for D (5 bases). CDR3 length: 15 amino acids. Trimming shortened V by 3 bases and J by 4 bases, and 18 bases separated the two germline ends. Germline V lookup: CDR1 GTSNPN, CDR2 SVGIG (reference sequence). The CDR3 spells CAWRRLGHRTYGYTF. The CDR3 DNA follows: TGTGCCTGGAGACGTCTGGGCCACAGGACCTATGGCTACACCTTC.

This clone occurred once. The V gene is TRBV3-1 (or the pseudogene TRBV3-2), the J gene TRBJ2-5; D remains unclear. The length of the CDR3 is 15 residues. The V gene lost 0 bases and the J gene lost 5 bases, with 13 bases spanning the gap. Germline values: CDR1 LGHDT, CDR2 YNNKEL (reference sequence). CDR3 bases: TGTGCCAGCAGCCAAGATCTTGCCAGGTTGGAGACCCAGTACTTC. This sequence encodes CASSQDLARLETQYF.

The rearrangement links TRBV5-7 to TRBJ1-4; 7 bases are shared with TRBD1. TRBV5-7 counts as an open reading frame of uncertain function. V shed 2 bases and J 0 bases; nucleotides not matched to a gene: 10. This CDR3 has 18 amino acids. The DNA of the CDR3 is TGTGCCAGCAGCTTTAACAGGGGAAAATTTGCAACTAATGAAAAACTGTTTTTT. Translated, it gives CASSFNRGKFATNEKLFF.

V and J are TRBV7-9 and TRBJ1-2; D possibly corresponds to TRBD1 (5 bases). CDR1 is SEHNR, CDR2 FQNEAQ, per germline (reference sequence). The V gene lost 2 bases and the J gene lost 4 bases, with 8 bases spanning the gap. The CDR3 totals 13 residues. The DNA of the CDR3 is TGTGCCAGCAGCTTAACAGGCCGCTATGGCTACACCTTC. Residues: CASSLTGRYGYTF.

Only one count was recorded for this clone. The chain recombines TRBV20-1 with TRBJ1-2; TRBD1 matches at 7 bases. The length of the CDR3 is 11 residues. The V and J ends lost 7 bases and 5 bases, in that order; junction bases with no gene match: 4. In germline, CDR1 is DFQATT, CDR2 SNEGSKA (reference sequence). CDR3 DNA: TGCAGTGTCGAGACAGGGTATGGCTACACCTTC. Translating it yields CSVETGYGYTF.

The chain combines TRBV2 with TRBJ2-5; TRBD1 might be the D (5 bases). The CDR3 has 14 residues. V was shortened by 4 bases and J by 5 bases, with 14 bases between the two germline ends. CDR1 is SNHLY and CDR2 is FYNNEI in the germline V gene. CDR3 sequence: CASSVYGAEETQYF. CDR3 DNA sequence: TGTGCCAGCAGTGTATATGGGGCAGAGGAGACCCAGTACTTC.

The rearrangement uses TRBV30 and TRBJ1-5; unclear D gene. Germline-derived CDR1 and CDR2 are GTSNPN and SVGIG (reference sequence). The CDR3 consists of 13 residues. V lost 1 base to trimming and J lost 0 bases, with 4 bases between them. In nucleotides, the CDR3 is TGTGCCTGGAGTGGACGTAGCAATCAGCCCCAGCATTTT. Translation gives CAWSGRSNQPQHF.

The chain employs TRBV27 and TRBJ2-5, with D perhaps matching TRBD1 (5 bases). CDR3 length: 14 amino acids. Between the trimmed V and J ends, which lost 5 bases and 5 bases, there was a span of 15 bases. CDR1 and CDR2 (germline): MNHEY, SMNVEV (reference sequence). The CDR3 coding sequence is TGTGCCAGCAGTACGATGCAGGGTACGGAGACCCAGTACTTC. Translating it yields CASSTMQGTETQYF.

The chain employs TRBV4-1 and TRBJ1-1, with D perhaps matching TRBD1 (5 bases). Trimming shortened V by 0 bases and J by 1 base, and 9 bases separated the two germline ends. Germline lookup yields CDR1 MGHRA and CDR2 YSYEKL. The CDR3 runs to 15 residues. The CDR3 sequence is CASSQDPGWNTEAFF. CDR3 nucleotides: TGCGCCAGCAGCCAAGATCCAGGGTGGAACACTGAAGCTTTCTTT.

The V call is TRBV5-1, the J call TRBJ1-3; D not resolved. The germline CDR1 and CDR2 sequences are SGHRS and YFSETQ. The CDR3 loop spans 15 amino acids. V dropped 4 bases and J dropped 3 bases, with 14 bases sitting between them. The CDR3 nucleotides are TGCGCCAGCAGCGAGGACGTACGTGGTGGAAACACCATATATTTT. It specifies CASSEDVRGGNTIYF.

The chain recombines TRBV18 with TRBJ1-3; 9 nucleotides match TRBD1. From germline, CDR1 is KGHSH and CDR2 LQKENI. The CDR3 consists of 16 residues. The J segment lost 4 bases and the V segment lost 2 bases, leaving 6 bases of the junction unmatched. The CDR3 sequence is CASSPTFGQGGNTIYF. The CDR3 DNA is TGTGCCAGCTCACCAACATTTGGACAGGGGGGAAACACCATATATTTT.

CDR3 sequence: CSVSLTENTEAFF. The CDR3 bases are TGCAGCGTTTCCCTGACGGAGAACACTGAAGCTTTCTTT. The chain employs TRBV29-1 and TRBJ1-1; D remains unclear. The CDR3 runs to 13 residues. Germline V gene sequence: CDR1 SQVTM, CDR2 ANQGSEA. Trimming shortened V by 5 bases and J by 1 base, and 11 bases separated the two germline ends. The complete variable domain, with remaining parts taken from reference TRBV29-1 and TRBJ1-1, reads SAVISQKPSRDICQRGTSLTIQCQVDSQVTMMFWYRQQPGQSLTLIATANQGSEATYESGFVIDKFPISRPNLTFSTLTVSNMSPEDSSIYLCSVSLTENTEAFFGQGTRLTVV.

The gene calls are TRBV27 and TRBJ1-2; TRBD1 aligns across 9 bases. Germline values: CDR1 MNHEY, CDR2 SMNVEV (reference sequence). The CDR3 sequence is 15 residues long. Trimming cost V 6 bases and J 1 base; bases outside gene matches: 6. The CDR3 is CASRQQGALNYGYTF. CDR3 nucleotides: TGTGCCAGCAGACAACAGGGGGCGCTTAACTATGGCTACACCTTC.

The V call is TRBV29-1, the J call TRBJ2-2; TRBD2 matches 8 bases. CDR1 SQVTM and CDR2 ANQGSEA come from the germline V gene. The J segment lost 2 bases and the V segment lost 4 bases, leaving 6 bases of the junction unmatched. The CDR3 consists of 15 residues. The CDR3 sequence: CSVVVSGRNTGELFF. CDR3 DNA sequence: TGCAGCGTTGTGGTGAGCGGGAGAAACACCGGGGAGCTGTTTTTT.

The chain has TRBV4-3 and TRBJ2-3; D gene unclear. Germline V gene sequence: CDR1 LGHNA, CDR2 YSLEER. The CDR3 contains 15 residues. Trimming cost V 0 bases and J 4 bases, with 11 bases left between them. In DNA form, the CDR3 reads TGCGCCAGCAGCCAAGAACGGGCTGTGGCAGATACGCAGTATTTT. Amino acids: CASSQERAVADTQYF.

The V gene is TRBV5-6, the J gene TRBJ1-4, with D uncertain. Between the trimmed V and J ends, which lost 1 base and 13 bases, there was a span of 14 bases. The CDR3 extends over 13 amino acids. Germline CDR1 and CDR2: SGHDT and YYEEEE. CDR3 nucleotides: TGTGCCAGCAGCTTGCTCGCGACGGCAGGACTGTTTTTT. Its protein is CASSLLATAGLFF.

Details on this clone: Other DNA sequences of this sample code for an identical CDR3. The gene calls are TRBV6-6 and TRBJ2-7; D gene uncertain. The germline V gene has CDR1 MNHNY and CDR2 SVGAGI (reference sequence). Deletions cut 5 bases from V and 1 base from J, with 6 bases between. This CDR3 region has 12 residues. The chain's CDR3 is CASSPTSYEQYF. CDR3 sequence (DNA): TGTGCCAGCAGTCCTACTTCCTACGAGCAGTACTTC.

CDR3 in amino acids: CASSLGRSNQPQHF. The CDR3 DNA is TGTGCCAGCAGCTTAGGACGGAGCAATCAGCCCCAGCATTTT. This chain links TRBV7-2 with TRBJ1-5; D gene unclear. Germline CDR1 reads SGHTA; CDR2 reads FQGNSA. V lost 1 base and J 1 base, leaving 5 bases between the germline ends. This CDR3 is 14 amino acids long. The variable domain in full, with the rest retrieved from reference TRBV7-2 and TRBJ1-5, is GAGVSQSPSNKVTEKGKDVELRCDPISGHTALYWYRQSLGQGLEFLIYFQGNSAPDKSGLPSDRFSAERTGGSVSTLTIQRTQQEDSAVYLCASSLGRSNQPQHFGDGTRLSIL.

Here the CDR3 DNA reads TGTGCCATCAGTGAGACGGGGGAGCAGTACTTC. Its translation is CAISETGEQYF. The J gene is TRBJ2-7, the V gene TRBV10-3, with TRBD2 as a possible D gene (5 bases). The CDR3 consists of 11 residues. The germline V gene has CDR1 ENHRY and CDR2 SYGVKD. V lost 2 bases and J 7 bases, leaving 6 bases between the germline ends.